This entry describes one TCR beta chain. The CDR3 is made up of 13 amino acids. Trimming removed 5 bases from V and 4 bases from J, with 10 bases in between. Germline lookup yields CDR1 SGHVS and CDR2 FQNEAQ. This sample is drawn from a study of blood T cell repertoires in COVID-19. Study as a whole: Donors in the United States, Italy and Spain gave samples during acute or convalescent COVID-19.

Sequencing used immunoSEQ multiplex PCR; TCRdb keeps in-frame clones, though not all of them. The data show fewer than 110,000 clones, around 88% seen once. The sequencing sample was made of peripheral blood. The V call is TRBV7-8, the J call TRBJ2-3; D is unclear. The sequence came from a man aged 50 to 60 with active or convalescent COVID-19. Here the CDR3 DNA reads TGTGCCAGCAGCATCCCGGGTGCAGATACGCAGTATTTT. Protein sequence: CASSIPGADTQYF.